What follows are 3 T cell receptor beta chains derived from one specimen sequenced in a study of shared clonotypes between healthy human individuals. Assay: immunoSEQ multiplex PCR; the TCRdb copy retains only in-frame clones and omits some. The sample lists approximately 2.5 million clones; around 90% were seen once. Sequenced material: naive CD4+ T cells sorted from blood. The subset denotes: CD45RA+ positively selected. All receptors derive from a man aged 18 to 30 in good health.

The CDR3 protein is CASSSQILIVAGQETQYF. In DNA form, the CDR3 reads TGCGCCAGCAGCTCACAAATCCTCATAGTAGCGGGGCAAGAGACCCAGTACTTC. The chain couples TRBV4-1 to TRBJ2-5, with 8 bases that match TRBD2. The CDR3 has 18 amino acids. Trimming cost V 5 bases and J 2 bases; bases outside gene matches: 16. CDR1 MGHRA and CDR2 YSYEKL come from the germline V gene.

This rearrangement joins TRBV2 to TRBJ2-3, with 13 positions matching TRBD2. This CDR3 has 16 amino acids. The trim removed 6 bases at V and 6 bases at J, leaving 9 bases unmatched. Germline loops: CDR1 SNHLY, CDR2 FYNNEI. This chain's CDR3 is CASSKLAGGRVDTQYF. CDR3 DNA: TGTGCCAGCAGCAAACTAGCGGGGGGGCGGGTGGATACGCAGTATTTT.

In the case of this clone: This specimen includes other DNA sequences encoding the same CDR3. The chain couples TRBV5-1 to TRBJ2-1; TRBD1 is a possible D gene (5 bases). V shed 2 bases and J shed 6 bases, with 9 bases lying between them. The CDR3 has 13 residues. CDR1 and CDR2 from the germline V gene are SGHRS and YFSETQ. This chain's CDR3 is CASSLGVGNEQFF. The CDR3 region has the DNA TGCGCCAGCAGCTTAGGGGTAGGCAATGAGCAGTTCTTC.